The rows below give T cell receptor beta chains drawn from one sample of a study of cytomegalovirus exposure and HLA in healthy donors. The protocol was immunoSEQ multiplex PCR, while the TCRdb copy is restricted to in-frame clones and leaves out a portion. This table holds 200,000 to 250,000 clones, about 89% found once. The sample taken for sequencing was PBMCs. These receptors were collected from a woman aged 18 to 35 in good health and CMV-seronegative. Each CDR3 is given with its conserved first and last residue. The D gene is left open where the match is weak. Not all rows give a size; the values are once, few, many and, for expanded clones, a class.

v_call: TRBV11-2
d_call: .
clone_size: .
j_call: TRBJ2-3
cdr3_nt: TGTGCCAGCAGCCGTTTAGATACGCAGTATTTT
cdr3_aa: CASSRLDTQYF

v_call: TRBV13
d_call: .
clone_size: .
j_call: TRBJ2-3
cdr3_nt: TGTGCCAGCAGCTTAGCCTCCGCCGGGGATACGCAGTATTTT
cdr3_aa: CASSLASAGDTQYF

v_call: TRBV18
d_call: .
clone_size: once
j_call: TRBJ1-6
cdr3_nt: TGTGCCAGCTCACCCAGCGGGGATAGGTCACCCCTCCACTTT
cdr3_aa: CASSPSGDRSPLHF

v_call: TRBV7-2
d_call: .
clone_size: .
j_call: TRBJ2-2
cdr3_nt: TGTGCCAGCAGCTTAGATATTAGTGGGGGGAGCGAGTTTTTT
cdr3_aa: CASSLDISGGSEFF

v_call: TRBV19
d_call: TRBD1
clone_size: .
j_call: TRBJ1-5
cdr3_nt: TGTGCCAGTAGTTTCCAACAGGGGGGCAATCAGCCCCAGCATTTT
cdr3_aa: CASSFQQGGNQPQHF

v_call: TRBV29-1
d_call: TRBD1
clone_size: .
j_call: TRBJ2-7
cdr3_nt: TGCAGCGTTGGGGTCCAGGGGGCTGGCGAGCAGTACTTC
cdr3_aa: CSVGVQGAGEQYF

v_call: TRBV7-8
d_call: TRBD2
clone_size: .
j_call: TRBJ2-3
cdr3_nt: TGTGCCAGCAGCTTAGCAGGGCGGGGGGATACGCAGTATTTT
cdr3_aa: CASSLAGRGDTQYF

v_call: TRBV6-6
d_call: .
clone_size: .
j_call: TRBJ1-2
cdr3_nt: TGTGCCAGCAGTTACTCGGCGGGTTTGGGTGGAGGAGGCTACACCTTC
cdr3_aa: CASSYSAGLGGGGYTF

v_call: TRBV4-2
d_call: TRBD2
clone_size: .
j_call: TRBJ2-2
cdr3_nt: TGTGCCAGCAGCCAAGGCGGGAGGCCCGCCACCGGGGAGCTGTTTTTT
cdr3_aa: CASSQGGRPATGELFF

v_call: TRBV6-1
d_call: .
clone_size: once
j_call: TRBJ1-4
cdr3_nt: TGTGCCAGCAGTCAGCGCTCCTACTCTGAAAAACTGTTTTTT
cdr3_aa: CASSQRSYSEKLFF

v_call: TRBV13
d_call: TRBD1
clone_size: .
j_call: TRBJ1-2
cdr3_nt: TGTGCCAGCAGCACGAGAACCCGGGACAGGGACCACTATGGCTACACCTTC
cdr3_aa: CASSTRTRDRDHYGYTF

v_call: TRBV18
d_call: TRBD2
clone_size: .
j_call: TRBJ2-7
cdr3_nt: TGTGCCAGCTCACCATCCGGAGCGGGAGCCTACGAGCAGTACTTC
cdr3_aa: CASSPSGAGAYEQYF

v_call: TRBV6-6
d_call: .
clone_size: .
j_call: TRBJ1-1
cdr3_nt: TGTGCCAGCAGTTCGCCGGGACTCACTACTGAAGCTTTCTTT
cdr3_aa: CASSSPGLTTEAFF

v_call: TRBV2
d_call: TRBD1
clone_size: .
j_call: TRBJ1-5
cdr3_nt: TGTGCCAGCAGAGACAGGGGCAATCAGCCCCAGCATTTT
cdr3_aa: CASRDRGNQPQHF

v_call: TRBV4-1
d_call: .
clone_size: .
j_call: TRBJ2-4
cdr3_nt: TGCGCCAGCAGCCCCGTGTTGGCGGGGAGCCAGTACTTC
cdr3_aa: CASSPVLAGSQYF

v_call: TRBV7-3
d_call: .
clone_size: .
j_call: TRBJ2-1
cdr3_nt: TGTGCCAGCAGCCCGATACGAGGACTTCGGGGGTCTGACAATGAGCAGTTCTTC
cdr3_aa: CASSPIRGLRGSDNEQFF

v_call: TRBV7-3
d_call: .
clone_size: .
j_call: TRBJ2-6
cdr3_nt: TGTGCCAGCAGCTTACTAGGGGTTGGTGGGGCCAACGTCCTGACTTTC
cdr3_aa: CASSLLGVGGANVLTF

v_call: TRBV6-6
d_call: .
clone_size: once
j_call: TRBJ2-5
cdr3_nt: TGTGCCAGCAGTTACAGCAGGGCCCAAGAGACCCAGTACTTC
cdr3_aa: CASSYSRAQETQYF

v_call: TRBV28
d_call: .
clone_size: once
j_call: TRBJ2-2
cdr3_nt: TGTGCCAGCAGTTTATCCTTGGACTACATCACCGGGGAGCTGTTTTTT
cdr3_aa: CASSLSLDYITGELFF

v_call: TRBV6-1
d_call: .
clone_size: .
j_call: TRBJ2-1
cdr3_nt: TGTGCCAGCAGACTCGGGACTTGGATCTACAATGAGCAGTTCTTC
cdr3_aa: CASRLGTWIYNEQFF

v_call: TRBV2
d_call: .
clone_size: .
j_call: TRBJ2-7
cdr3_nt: TGTGCCAGCAAAATGACAGTTACCTACGAGCAGTACTTC
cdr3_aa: CASKMTVTYEQYF

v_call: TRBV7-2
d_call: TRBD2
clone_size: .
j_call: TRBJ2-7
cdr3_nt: TGTGCCAGCAGGGGCCGAAGCGGGCGGGGGTCCGGGTACGAGCAGTACTTC
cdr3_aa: CASRGRSGRGSGYEQYF

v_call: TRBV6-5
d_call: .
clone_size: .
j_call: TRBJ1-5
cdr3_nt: TGTGCCAGCAGTTACTCCCAGGATCAGCCCCAGCATTTT
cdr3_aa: CASSYSQDQPQHF

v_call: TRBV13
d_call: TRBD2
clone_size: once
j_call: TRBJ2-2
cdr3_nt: TGTGCCAGCAGCCCCACCAAGGCGGGAGGCACCGGGGAGCTGTTTTTT
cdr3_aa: CASSPTKAGGTGELFF

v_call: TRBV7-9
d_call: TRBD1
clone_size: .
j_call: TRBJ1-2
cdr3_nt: TGTGCCAGCAGCTTACAGGGGGACTATGGCTACACCTTC
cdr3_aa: CASSLQGDYGYTF

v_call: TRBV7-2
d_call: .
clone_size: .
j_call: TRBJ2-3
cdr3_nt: TGTGCCAGCAGCTTAGGGACTCCCACAGATACGCAGTATTTT
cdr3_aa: CASSLGTPTDTQYF

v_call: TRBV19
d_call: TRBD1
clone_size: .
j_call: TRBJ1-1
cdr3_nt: TGTGCCAGTAGTGCAACCGGGACAGGTAACACTGAAGCTTTCTTT
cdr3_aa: CASSATGTGNTEAFF

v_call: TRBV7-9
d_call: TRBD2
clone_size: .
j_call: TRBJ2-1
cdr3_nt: TGTGCCAGCAGCTTAGGATTATTTGGGACTAGCGGGAGCAATGAGCAGTTCTTC
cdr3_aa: CASSLGLFGTSGSNEQFF

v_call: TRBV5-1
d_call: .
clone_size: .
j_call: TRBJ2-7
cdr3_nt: TGCGCCAGCAGCTTGGAGGTAGCCGGGTACGAGCAGTACTTC
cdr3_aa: CASSLEVAGYEQYF

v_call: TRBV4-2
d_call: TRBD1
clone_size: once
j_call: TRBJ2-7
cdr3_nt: TGTGCCAGCAGCCAGACAGGGGGGTGGGAGCAGTACTTC
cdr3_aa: CASSQTGGWEQYF

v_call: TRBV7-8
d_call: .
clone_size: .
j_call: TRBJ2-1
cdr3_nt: TGTGCCAGCAGCGTACAGGGTTATACCTACAATGAGCAGTTCTTC
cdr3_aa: CASSVQGYTYNEQFF

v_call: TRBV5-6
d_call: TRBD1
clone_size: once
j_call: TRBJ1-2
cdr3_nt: TGTGCCAGCAGCTTACAGGGGGCAGACTATGTCTACACCTTC
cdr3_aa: CASSLQGADYVYTF

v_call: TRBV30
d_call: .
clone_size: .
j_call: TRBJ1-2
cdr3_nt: TGTGCCTGGACGGAACAGGCCCCGAACTATGGCTACACCTTC
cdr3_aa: CAWTEQAPNYGYTF

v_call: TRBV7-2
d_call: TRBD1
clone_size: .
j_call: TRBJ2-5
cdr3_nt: TGTGCCAGCAGAGACAGGGGGTATGAGACCCAGTACTTC
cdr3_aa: CASRDRGYETQYF

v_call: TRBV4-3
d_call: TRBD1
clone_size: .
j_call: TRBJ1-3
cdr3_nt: TGCGCCAGCAGCCAAGATTCCCCCTCGGACAGGGCTGGAAACACCATATATTTT
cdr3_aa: CASSQDSPSDRAGNTIYF

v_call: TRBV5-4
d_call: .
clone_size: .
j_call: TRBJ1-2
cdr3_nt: TGTGCCAGCAGCTCACGGGGCTATGGCTACACCTTC
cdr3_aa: CASSSRGYGYTF

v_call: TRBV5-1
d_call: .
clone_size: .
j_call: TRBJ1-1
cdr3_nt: TGCGCCAGCAGCCCCTTACTGGACAGCTTGAACACTGAAGCTTTCTTT
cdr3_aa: CASSPLLDSLNTEAFF

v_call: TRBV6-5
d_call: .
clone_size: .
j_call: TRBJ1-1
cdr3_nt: TGTGCCAGCAGGAGTCACACTGAAGCTTTCTTT
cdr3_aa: CASRSHTEAFF

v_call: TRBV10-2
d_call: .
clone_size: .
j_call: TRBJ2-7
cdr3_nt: TGCGCCAGCATAATGGACCCAGGGCCCTCCTACGAGCAGTACTTC
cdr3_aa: CASIMDPGPSYEQYF

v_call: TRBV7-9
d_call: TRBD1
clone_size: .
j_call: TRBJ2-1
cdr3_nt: TGTGCCAGCAGCCCCGGACAGGGGCTATACAATGAGCAGTTCTTC
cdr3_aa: CASSPGQGLYNEQFF

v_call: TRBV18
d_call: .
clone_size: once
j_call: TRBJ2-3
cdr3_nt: TGTGCCAGCTCACCAGGGGGGGGCCAGGGCACAGATACGCAGTATTTT
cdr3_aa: CASSPGGGQGTDTQYF

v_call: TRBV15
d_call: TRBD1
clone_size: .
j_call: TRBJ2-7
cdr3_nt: TGTGCCACCAGCAGAGCCCCTCCCCAGAGACAGGGGTTCTACGAGCAGTACTTC
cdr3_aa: CATSRAPPQRQGFYEQYF

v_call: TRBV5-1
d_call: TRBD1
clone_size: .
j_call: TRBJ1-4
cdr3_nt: TGCGCCAGCAGCTTGAGTTCAGGGGGCATAGAAAAACTGTTTTTT
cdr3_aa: CASSLSSGGIEKLFF

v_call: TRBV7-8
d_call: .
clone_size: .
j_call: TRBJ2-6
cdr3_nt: TGTGCCAGCAGCTTCACAGGGTCTTCTGGGGCCAACGTCCTGACTTTC
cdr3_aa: CASSFTGSSGANVLTF

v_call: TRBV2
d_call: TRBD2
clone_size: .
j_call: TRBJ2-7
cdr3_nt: TGTGCCAGCAGTGAAGCGCGGGGGGGCGAGCAGTACTTC
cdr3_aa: CASSEARGGEQYF

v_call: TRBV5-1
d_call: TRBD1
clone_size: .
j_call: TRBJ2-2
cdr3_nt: TGCGCCAGCAGCTTCCGGGACAGGGGGACCGGGGAGCTGTTTTTT
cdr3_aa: CASSFRDRGTGELFF

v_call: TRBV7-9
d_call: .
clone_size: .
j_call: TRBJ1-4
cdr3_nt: TGTGCCAGCAGCTTAGTGTTGGGGGCGAGCCGGCGGGAAAAACTGTTTTTT
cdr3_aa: CASSLVLGASRREKLFF

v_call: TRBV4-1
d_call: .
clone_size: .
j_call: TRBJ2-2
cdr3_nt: TGCGCCAGCAGCCAACCCCGAGGGTCCGGGGAGCTGTTTTTT
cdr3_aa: CASSQPRGSGELFF

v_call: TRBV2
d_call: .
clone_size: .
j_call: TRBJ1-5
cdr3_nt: TGTGCCAGCAGCGAGACAGGCCCGAGCAATCAGCCCCAGCATTTT
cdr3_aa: CASSETGPSNQPQHF

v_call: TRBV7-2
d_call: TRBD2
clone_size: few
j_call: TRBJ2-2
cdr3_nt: TGTGCCAGCAACCCTCAAGGGGCGGGAGGGGTCACCGGGGAGCTGTTTTTT
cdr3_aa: CASNPQGAGGVTGELFF

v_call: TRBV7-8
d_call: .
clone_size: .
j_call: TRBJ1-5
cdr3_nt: TGTGCCAGCAGCTTCAGGGATAGCAATCAGCCCCAGCATTTT
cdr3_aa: CASSFRDSNQPQHF

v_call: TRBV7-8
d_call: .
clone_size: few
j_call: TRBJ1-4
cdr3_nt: TGTGCCAGCAGCAGATTAACCGGCCAGGGGGAAAAACTGTTTTTT
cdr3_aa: CASSRLTGQGEKLFF

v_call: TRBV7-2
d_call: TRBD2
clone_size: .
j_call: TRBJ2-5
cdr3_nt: TGTGCCAGCAGCTCCCAGTCGGGAGGTGTAACAGAGACCCAGTACTTC
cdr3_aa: CASSSQSGGVTETQYF

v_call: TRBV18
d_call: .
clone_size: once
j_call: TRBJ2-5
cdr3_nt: TGTGCCAGCTCACGGTCTAACCTCCAAGAGACCCAGTACTTC
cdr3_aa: CASSRSNLQETQYF

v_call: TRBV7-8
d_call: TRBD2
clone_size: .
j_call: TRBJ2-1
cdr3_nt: TGTGCCAGCAGCTTACCTAGCGGATCCCTTAATGAGCAGTTCTTC
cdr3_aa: CASSLPSGSLNEQFF

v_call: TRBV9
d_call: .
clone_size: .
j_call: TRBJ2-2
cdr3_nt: TGTGCGACAAGGGGGAACACCGGGGAGCTGTTTTTT
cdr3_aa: CATRGNTGELFF

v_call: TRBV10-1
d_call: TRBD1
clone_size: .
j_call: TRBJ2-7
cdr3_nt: TGCGCCACCATGGGACAGGGGGGCTCCTACGAGCAGTACTTC
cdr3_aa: CATMGQGGSYEQYF

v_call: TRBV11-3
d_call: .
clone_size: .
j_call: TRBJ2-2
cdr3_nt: TGTGCCAGCAGTGAGGGCCCGGGAGTCATCGGGGAGCTGTTTTTT
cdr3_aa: CASSEGPGVIGELFF

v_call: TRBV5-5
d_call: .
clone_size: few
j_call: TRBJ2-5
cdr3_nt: TGTGCCAGCAGCTTGCAACAGGGGACTGGAGAGACCCAGTACTTC
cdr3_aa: CASSLQQGTGETQYF

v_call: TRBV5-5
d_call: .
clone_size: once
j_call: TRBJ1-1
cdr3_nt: TGTGCCAGCAGCTCGGACAGCAACACTGAAGCTTTCTTT
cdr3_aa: CASSSDSNTEAFF